Sequencing of this TCR beta chain was carried out in a study of response to subunit inactivated influenza vaccine (dated by TCRdb to the late 2010s). Regarding the study in general: To follow how T cells responded to a trivalent subunit inactivated influenza vaccine, the researchers relied on deep quantitative profiling of the T cell receptor repertoire.

V and J are trimmed by 7 bases and 5 bases, and the gene matches miss 14 bases of the junction. The CDR3 has 16 amino acids, counting the end cysteine and phenylalanine. The kept DNA is CDR3 alone, 48 bases in frame from the first base. The CDR1 and CDR2 encoded by the germline V gene are SQVTM and ANQGSEA. This clonotype has only a few counts. Its antigen is currently not known. The input lacks base qualities; no much larger clone sits a single base away. The library was produced with RT-PCR. The sequencer listed for this sample is Illumina HiSeq 2500. TCRdb trimmed public reads at Q25 via fastp, called clones via MiXCR and kept in-frame beta chains. One record per CDR3 amino acid sequence lists the most common genes and DNA. The sample includes about 800,000 distinct CDR3 sequences, with approximately 21% observed a single time. Of the sample, around 9.6% falls within the top ten clones. General study outcomes and caveats: It was suggested by the authors that each seasonal influenza vaccination may recruit only a limited number of new T cells.

The input for sequencing was PBMCs from blood, taken around 5 days after vaccination. This chain is built from TRBV29-1 and TRBJ2-5; 12 central bases correspond to TRBD2. The receptor comes from a man aged 50-59 years who received an inactivated influenza vaccine. Donor details come from another sample of the same person, matched by shared clones. For the CDR3, the sequence is CSAEATLAGGLETQYF. The DNA is as follows: TGCAGCGCCGAAGCTACCCTAGCGGGAGGGTTGGAGACCCAGTACTTC.